This entry lists 32 T cell receptor beta chains sequenced from one sample in a study of blood T cell repertoires in COVID-19. Measured with immunoSEQ multiplex PCR; TCRdb has only the in-frame clones, and not every one. The data show about 79,000 clones, approximately 90% seen once. The sequenced sample was peripheral blood. The receptors here all came from a middle-aged man with active COVID-19.

The rearrangement links TRBV19 to TRBJ2-5; 12 nucleotides line up with TRBD2. Germline loops: CDR1 LNHDA, CDR2 SQIVND (reference sequence). The CDR3 contains 18 residues. The V segment lost 9 bases and the J segment 5 bases; nucleotides outside the gene matches: 19. As DNA, the CDR3 is TGTGCCAGCCATCCGGGACGACTAGCGGGAGAGATACGGGAGACCCAGTACTTC. Its protein product is CASHPGRLAGEIRETQYF.

This chain connects TRBV5-6 to TRBJ2-7; D unresolved. The V end lost 0 bases, the J end lost 5 bases, and 3 bases lay between the germline ends. CDR3 length: 11 amino acids. The germline V gene encodes CDR1 SGHDT and CDR2 YYEEEE. The CDR3 bases are TGTGCCAGCAGCTTGGGTAACGAGCAGTACTTC. This translates into CASSLGNEQYF.

The rearrangement links TRBV6-5 to TRBJ1-3; maybe TRBD1 (6 bases). Deletions cut 6 bases from V and 9 bases from J, with 18 bases between. This CDR3 comprises 14 residues. Germline V gene sequence: CDR1 MNHEY, CDR2 SVGAGI. The CDR3 reads CASRSQGFGGTIYF. CDR3 nucleotides: TGTGCCAGCAGATCGCAGGGGTTTGGAGGCACCATATATTTT.

V and J are TRBV10-3 and TRBJ1-1, with 7 bases aligning to TRBD1. V was pared by 7 bases and J by 2 bases, with 4 bases of the junction left unmatched. The CDR3 is 13 residues long. Germline V lookup: CDR1 ENHRY, CDR2 SYGVKD. This chain's CDR3 is CAIKQGVNTEAFF. The DNA of the CDR3 is TGTGCCATCAAGCAGGGGGTTAACACTGAAGCTTTCTTT.

The chain uses TRBV19 and TRBJ2-4; D is unresolved. The CDR3 loop spans 10 amino acids. The V gene lost 8 bases and the J gene lost 9 bases, with 8 bases spanning the gap. Germline CDR1 reads LNHDA; CDR2 reads SQIVND (reference sequence). The CDR3 reads CASATGIQYF. CDR3 nucleotides: TGTGCCAGTGCCACTGGCATTCAGTACTTC.

This chain links TRBV7-2 with TRBJ1-5, with D tentatively TRBD1 (6 bases). The CDR3 is 14 amino acids. V dropped 5 bases and J dropped 1 base, with 9 bases sitting between them. CDR1 is SGHTA, CDR2 FQGNSA, per germline. The DNA of the CDR3 is TGTGCCAGCAGCGCACAGGGAAGCAATCAGCCCCAGCATTTT. Translated: CASSAQGSNQPQHF.

The J gene is TRBJ2-1, the V gene TRBV19, with D possibly TRBD2 on 5 matching bases. This CDR3 spans 20 amino acids. V lost 2 bases, J lost 0 bases, and 23 bases lay in between. Germline V gene sequence: CDR1 LNHDA, CDR2 SQIVND (reference sequence). This chain's CDR3 is CASSIRGRRMSSRSYNEQFF. As DNA, the CDR3 is TGTGCCAGTAGTATAAGAGGGCGGCGTATGTCATCACGCTCCTACAATGAGCAGTTCTTC. The full variable domain, rest sourced from reference TRBV19 and TRBJ2-1, is DGGITQSPKYLFRKEGQNVTLSCEQNLNHDAMYWYRQDPGQGLRLIYYSQIVNDFQKGDIAEGYSVSREKKESFPLTVTSAQKNPTAFYLCASSIRGRRMSSRSYNEQFFGPGTRLTVL.

The J gene is TRBJ2-1, the V gene TRBV19; 9 bases line up with TRBD2. The CDR3 consists of 13 residues. CDR1 and CDR2 from the germline V gene are LNHDA and SQIVND (reference sequence). The trim removed 8 bases at V and 3 bases at J, leaving 2 bases unmatched. The CDR3 coding sequence is TGTGCCAGTCGGCGGGGGGGCTACAATGAGCAGTTCTTC. Translated: CASRRGGYNEQFF.

The V gene is TRBV5-1, the J gene TRBJ2-5; 9 bases agree with TRBD1. CDR1 and CDR2 from the germline V gene are SGHRS and YFSETQ. The J segment lost 2 bases and the V segment lost 2 bases, leaving 4 bases of the junction unmatched. CDR3 size: 15 residues. The CDR3 loop reads CASSLNRGQQETQYF. In DNA form, the CDR3 reads TGCGCCAGCAGCTTAAACAGGGGGCAACAAGAGACCCAGTACTTC.

The V and J genes are TRBV7-9 and TRBJ1-3, with D perhaps TRBD1 (5 bases). The CDR3 is 15 amino acids. V dropped 0 bases and J dropped 2 bases, with 8 bases sitting between them. Germline CDR1 and CDR2: SEHNR and FQNEAQ (reference sequence). The CDR3 nucleotides are TGTGCCAGCAGCTTAGCAGGACATACTGGAAACACCATATATTTT. It codes for CASSLAGHTGNTIYF.

The chain combines TRBV19 with TRBJ2-1; 7 nucleotides agree with TRBD2. The V gene end was trimmed by 2 bases and the J gene end by 6 bases; junction bases not matched to a gene: 4. CDR1 and CDR2 from the germline V gene are LNHDA and SQIVND (reference sequence). The CDR3 consists of 14 residues. CDR3: CASSILSGGNEQFF. In DNA form, the CDR3 reads TGTGCCAGTAGTATATTATCGGGGGGCAATGAGCAGTTCTTC. Full variable domain (outside the CDR3, taken from reference TRBV19 and TRBJ2-1): DGGITQSPKYLFRKEGQNVTLSCEQNLNHDAMYWYRQDPGQGLRLIYYSQIVNDFQKGDIAEGYSVSREKKESFPLTVTSAQKNPTAFYLCASSILSGGNEQFFGPGTRLTVL.

The chain joins TRBV2 to TRBJ2-7, with 10 bases that match TRBD2. The CDR3 runs to 13 residues. J gave up 7 bases and V 8 bases, and 8 bases lay outside the gene matches. Germline CDR1 reads SNHLY; CDR2 reads FYNNEI. CDR3 sequence: CASGAGGPGEQYF. CDR3 coding DNA: TGTGCCAGCGGAGCGGGAGGGCCAGGGGAGCAGTACTTC.

This sequence joins TRBV2 and TRBJ2-6, with D tentatively TRBD1 (5 bases). Per the germline V gene, CDR1 is SNHLY and CDR2 is FYNNEI. V was shortened by 3 bases and J by 1 base, with 7 bases between the two germline ends. The CDR3 contains 15 residues. CDR3 nucleotides: TGTGCCAGCAGTGAGGACAAGTCTGGGGCCAACGTCCTGACTTTC. Protein: CASSEDKSGANVLTF.

This chain connects TRBV7-9 to TRBJ2-2, with D perhaps matching TRBD2 (5 bases). Germline values: CDR1 SEHNR, CDR2 FQNEAQ (reference sequence). The CDR3 extends over 16 amino acids. V was trimmed by 0 bases and J by 6 bases, leaving 14 bases between them. CDR3 bases: TGTGCCAGCAGCTTAGCTCAAAGAACTAGGGCCGGGGAGCTGTTTTTT. Its translation: CASSLAQRTRAGELFF. The whole variable domain, filled in from reference TRBV7-9 and TRBJ2-2, reads DTGVSQNPRHKITKRGQNVTFRCDPISEHNRLYWYRQTLGQGPEFLTYFQNEAQLEKSRLLSDRFSAERPKGSFSTLEIQRTEQGDSAMYLCASSLAQRTRAGELFFGEGSRLTVL.

The genes are TRBV7-6 and TRBJ2-1, with 7 positions matching TRBD2. The CDR3 runs to 13 residues. After removal of 3 bases from V and 7 bases from J, the junction contained 3 bases not matched to a gene. Germline V gene lookup returns CDR1 SGHVS and CDR2 FNYEAQ. The CDR3 loop is CASSFPGGNEQFF. In nucleotides, the CDR3 is TGTGCCAGCAGCTTCCCGGGGGGTAATGAGCAGTTCTTC.

The rearrangement uses TRBV4-1 and TRBJ2-5, with 7 positions matching TRBD2. Germline CDR1 is MGHRA and CDR2 is YSYEKL. This CDR3 contains 17 residues. V was pared by 3 bases and J by 4 bases, with 14 bases of the junction left unmatched. The CDR3 DNA sequence: TGCGCCAGCAGCCACGCTAACCTTTTTGTAGCGGGAGAGACCCAGTACTTC. This encodes CASSHANLFVAGETQYF.

The CDR3 spells CASSVGDRGSHEQYF. DNA of the CDR3: TGTGCCAGCAGCGTAGGGGACAGGGGTTCTCACGAGCAGTACTTC. The chain links TRBV9 to TRBJ2-7; 10 bases are a match to TRBD1. V lost 0 bases and J lost 5; bases outside the gene matches: 5. The CDR3 contains 15 residues. Germline assignment: CDR1 SGDLS and CDR2 YYNGEE.

In this sample, this clone turned up once. The chain has TRBV28 and TRBJ1-5, with D tentatively TRBD1 (5 bases). The CDR3 is made up of 15 amino acids. Per germline, CDR1 MDHEN and CDR2 SYDVKM. The ends were cut back, 7 bases at V and 0 bases at J, with 13 bases in the middle. The CDR3 coding sequence is TGTGCCAGCACCGGGGGTGCCCCTAGCAATCAGCCCCAGCATTTT. Translated: CASTGGAPSNQPQHF.

The gene calls are TRBV4-1 and TRBJ2-5; D is ambiguous. The V end was cut by 4 bases, the J end by 5 bases, with 11 bases between. The germline gives CDR1 MGHRA, CDR2 YSYEKL. The CDR3 totals 13 residues. The CDR3 protein is CASSLTLPETQYF. CDR3 in DNA: TGCGCCAGCAGCCTAACTTTACCGGAGACCCAGTACTTC.

The rearrangement uses TRBV7-2 and TRBJ2-7; TRBD2 agrees at 7 bases. The CDR3 totals 14 residues. J was trimmed by 1 base and V by 8 bases; bases with no gene match: 8. The germline gives CDR1 SGHTA, CDR2 FQGNSA. CDR3 in amino acids: CASHPTGGSYEQYF. The DNA of the CDR3 is TGTGCCAGCCACCCGACGGGGGGTTCCTACGAGCAGTACTTC.

The rearrangement joins TRBV20-1 to TRBJ1-1; possibly TRBD1 for D (5 bases). Trimming took 3 bases from V and 0 from J, leaving 17 bases between them. The germline gives CDR1 DFQATT, CDR2 SNEGSKA (reference sequence). The CDR3 runs 16 residues. The DNA for the CDR3 is TGCAGTGCTAGTCGGGGTTGGGGGGAAATGAACACTGAAGCTTTCTTT. Its protein product is CSASRGWGEMNTEAFF.

This sequence joins TRBV7-3 and TRBJ2-7, with 9 bases matching TRBD2. This CDR3 spans 15 amino acids. The germline gives CDR1 SGHTA, CDR2 FQGTGA. Germline trimming cut 1 base from V and 4 bases from J; bases unmatched to any gene: 5. The chain's CDR3 is CASSLSPSGIYEQYF. CDR3 DNA: TGTGCCAGCAGCTTAAGTCCTAGCGGGATTTACGAGCAGTACTTC. Based on the CDR3 plus reference TRBV7-3 and TRBJ2-7, the full variable domain is GAGVSQTPSNKVTEKGKYVELRCDPISGHTALYWYRQSLGQGPEFLIYFQGTGAADDSGLPNDRFFAVRPEGSVSTLKIQRTERGDSAVYLCASSLSPSGIYEQYFGPGTRLTVT.

The chain carries TRBV6-6 and TRBJ1-2; possibly TRBD1 for D (6 bases). The germline V and J ends were trimmed by 2 bases and 5 bases, with 12 bases remaining between them. The germline V gene has CDR1 MNHNY and CDR2 SVGAGI (reference sequence). The CDR3 consists of 14 residues. In nucleotides, the CDR3 is TGTGCCAGCAGTTACGGCGGACAGTTGTATGGCTACACCTTC. Amino acids: CASSYGGQLYGYTF.

The V gene is TRBV28, the J gene TRBJ1-2; D might be TRBD1 (5 bases). CDR1 and CDR2 from the germline V gene are MDHEN and SYDVKM. The V gene lost 3 bases and the J gene lost 8 bases, with 13 bases spanning the gap. This CDR3 region has 13 residues. This chain's CDR3 is CASSLVGRRGYTF. CDR3 in DNA: TGTGCCAGCAGTTTGGTGGGGCGCCGGGGCTACACCTTC.

The rearrangement links TRBV7-8 to TRBJ1-1, with a weak D call TRBD1 (5 bases). V gave up 5 bases and J gave up 1 base, with 11 bases separating them. CDR3 length: 14 residues. The germline gives CDR1 SGHVS, CDR2 FQNEAQ. The CDR3 reads CASSPGHANTEAFF. CDR3 coding DNA: TGTGCCAGCAGCCCCGGACACGCGAACACTGAAGCTTTCTTT.

V and J are TRBV28 and TRBJ2-2, with D possibly matching TRBD1 (5 bases). Trimming took off 1 base at V and 4 bases at J, with 10 bases between the two ends. The germline V gene has CDR1 MDHEN and CDR2 SYDVKM. CDR3 length: 15 residues. The CDR3 nucleotides are TGTGCCAGCAGTTTATTAAGGGGTGGCACCGGGGAGCTGTTTTTT. Protein product: CASSLLRGGTGELFF. The complete variable domain, with remaining parts taken from reference TRBV28 and TRBJ2-2, reads DVKVTQSSRYLVKRTGEKVFLECVQDMDHENMFWYRQDPGLGLRLIYFSYDVKMKEKGDIPEGYSVSREKKERFSLILESASTNQTSMYLCASSLLRGGTGELFFGEGSRLTVL.

This rearrangement joins TRBV18 to TRBJ2-7, with 8 bases that match TRBD2. The CDR3 has 14 amino acids. V lost 5 bases to trimming and J lost 5 bases; unmatched junction nucleotides: 8. Germline loops: CDR1 KGHSH, CDR2 LQKENI. The CDR3 spells CASSSPGTRNEQYF. The DNA for the CDR3 is TGTGCCAGCTCATCCCCCGGGACTAGGAACGAGCAGTACTTC.

This chain connects TRBV3-1 (or the pseudogene TRBV3-2) to TRBJ2-7; 8 bases fit TRBD1. J lost 0 bases, V lost 3 bases, and 4 bases had no gene match. This CDR3 has 15 residues. Germline V gene sequence: CDR1 LGHDT, CDR2 YNNKEL (reference sequence). In DNA, the CDR3 is TGTGCCAGCAGCCAGGGTGGACAGGGCTCCTACGAGCAGTACTTC. Its translation is CASSQGGQGSYEQYF.

The chain uses TRBV7-9 and TRBJ2-7; 7 nucleotides agree with TRBD1. The ends lost 6 bases at V and 2 bases at J; junction bases unmatched: 7. The V gene's germline CDR1 is SEHNR and CDR2 FQNEAQ (reference sequence). This CDR3 contains 14 residues. CDR3 protein: CASSSQGPTYEQYF. As DNA, the CDR3 is TGTGCCAGCAGTTCACAGGGGCCCACCTACGAGCAGTACTTC.

The chain has TRBV6-5 and TRBJ2-7; 7 positions match TRBD1. This CDR3 spans 15 amino acids. Per the germline V gene, CDR1 is MNHEY and CDR2 is SVGAGI. Trimming at V came to 2 bases and at J to 3 bases, leaving 7 bases not matched to a gene. CDR3 nucleotide sequence: TGTGCCAGCAGTTACACAGGGGACCTGAACTACGAGCAGTACTTC. It translates to CASSYTGDLNYEQYF.

The chain joins TRBV28 to TRBJ2-1; 8 bases align to TRBD1. The length of the CDR3 is 16 residues. CDR1 and CDR2 from the germline V gene are MDHEN and SYDVKM. Trimming removed 6 bases from V and 4 bases from J; junction bases left unmatched: 11. Written as DNA, the CDR3 is TGTGCCAGCAGATACAGGGGGTACCACGTTTACAATGAGCAGTTCTTC. Translated: CASRYRGYHVYNEQFF. The full variable domain, its missing parts supplied by reference TRBV28 and TRBJ2-1, is DVKVTQSSRYLVKRTGEKVFLECVQDMDHENMFWYRQDPGLGLRLIYFSYDVKMKEKGDIPEGYSVSREKKERFSLILESASTNQTSMYLCASRYRGYHVYNEQFFGPGTRLTVL.

V gene TRBV10-3 combines with J gene TRBJ1-3; D not certain. This CDR3 has 15 amino acids. Between the trimmed V and J ends, which lost 6 bases and 0 bases, there was a span of 12 bases. Germline loops: CDR1 ENHRY, CDR2 SYGVKD. The CDR3 nucleotides are TGTGCCATCAGCAATGATCTGAGCTCTGGAAACACCATATATTTT. Translating gives CAISNDLSSGNTIYF.